The present T cell receptor (beta chain) was sequenced within a study of regulatory T cells in long-lasting Graves disease. Time point reported: persistent/refractory GD, antithyroid drugs over 5 years with positive TRAb. The TCR library was made from RNA that had been extracted from PBMCs in TRIzol. Graves' disease diagnosis was established per American Thyroid Association guidelines. Study results and limitations: TCR diversity was lower in persistent than newly diagnosed Graves' disease.

With regard to this clonotype: What it binds is unknown.

According to the study, TCR beta libraries were built with iRepertoire HTBI primers and CDR3-region Arm-PCR. TCRdb itself ran the multiplex PCR reads through MiXCR, one entry per CDR3 protein. The sample consists of hundreds of thousands of distinct CDR3 sequences, around 23% of them appearing once. Sequenced here: peripheral blood mononuclear cells (PBMCs), sampled when the disease was refractory, from a patient treated with antithyroid drugs. This receptor was taken from a female donor with Graves disease.

The CDR3 reads CAIGSREEYEQYF. In nucleotides, the CDR3 is TGTGCCATCGGTTCGCGGGAGGAATACGAGCAGTACTTC. The chain has TRBV10-3 and TRBJ2-7; TRBD2 matches 8 bases. CDR1 and CDR2 from the germline V gene are ENHRY and SYGVKD. With V trimmed by 8 bases and J by 4 bases, 7 bases remained unmatched. The CDR3 is 13 amino acids.